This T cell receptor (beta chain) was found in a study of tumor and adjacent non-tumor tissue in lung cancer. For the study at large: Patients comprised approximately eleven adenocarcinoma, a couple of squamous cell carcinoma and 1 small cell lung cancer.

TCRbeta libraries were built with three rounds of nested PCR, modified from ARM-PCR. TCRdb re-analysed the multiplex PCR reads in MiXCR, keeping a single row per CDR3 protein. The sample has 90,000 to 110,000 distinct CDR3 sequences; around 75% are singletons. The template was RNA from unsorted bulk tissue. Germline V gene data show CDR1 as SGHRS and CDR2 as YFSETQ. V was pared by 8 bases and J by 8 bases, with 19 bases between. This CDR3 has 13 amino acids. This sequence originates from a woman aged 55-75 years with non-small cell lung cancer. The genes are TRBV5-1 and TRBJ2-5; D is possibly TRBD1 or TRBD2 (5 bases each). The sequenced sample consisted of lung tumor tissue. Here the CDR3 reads CARSQRLGETQYF. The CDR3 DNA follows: TGCGCCAGAAGCCAAAGGCTGGGGGAAACCCAGTACTTC.